These 5 T cell receptor beta chains share one sample of origin, sequenced in a study of control samples from healthy donors and cancer patients. Assay: immunoSEQ multiplex PCR; the TCRdb copy retains only in-frame clones and omits some. The data contain over 200,000 clones, over 75% of them singletons. The sequenced material came from PBMCs. These receptors were taken from a woman aged 55-70 years with lung cancer.

The chain joins TRBV5-1 to TRBJ2-7; no firm D call. The germline CDR1 and CDR2 sequences are SGHRS and YFSETQ. Trimming took off 0 bases at V and 7 bases at J, with 17 bases between the two ends. The CDR3 has 15 amino acids. CDR3 nucleotide sequence: TGCGCCAGCAGCTTGGCCTCGGGTGGCCTGGGAGAGCAGTACTTC. The encoded protein is CASSLASGGLGEQYF.

J is TRBJ1-1 and V is TRBV7-8; a weak D match, TRBD1 (5 bases). CDR1 is SGHVS, CDR2 FQNEAQ, per germline. V was clipped by 2 bases and J by 2 bases, with 12 bases between them. CDR3 length: 15 residues. CDR3 sequence reads: CASSLSWGRNTEAFF. The CDR3 DNA reads as TGTGCCAGCAGCTTAAGTTGGGGCAGAAACACTGAAGCTTTCTTT. Based on the CDR3 plus reference TRBV7-8 and TRBJ1-1, the full variable domain is GAGVSQSPRYKVAKRGQDVALRCDPISGHVSLFWYQQALGQGPEFLTYFQNEAQLDKSGLPSDRFFAERPEGSVSTLKIQRTQQEDSAVYLCASSLSWGRNTEAFFGQGTRLTVV.

This clone came up once. An end of the junction does not agree with germline; a read error may underlie this. The chain links TRBV4-1 to TRBJ1-5; D is possibly TRBD1 (5 bases). The germline V gene has CDR1 MGHRA and CDR2 YSYEKL. The CDR3 runs 15 residues. In DNA form, the CDR3 reads TGCGCCAACAGCCAAGATTTCCGGGAGGGGCAGCCCCAGCATTTT. Translated, it gives CANSQDFREGQPQHF.

This sequence joins TRBV7-2 and TRBJ1-2; 11 positions agree with TRBD1. The V and J ends lost 4 bases and 8 bases, in that order; junction bases with no gene match: 6. The CDR3 is made up of 14 amino acids. Germline CDR1 SGHTA, CDR2 FQGNSA. The CDR3 DNA reads as TGTGCCAGCAGCTACGAGGGGACAGGGGGAGGCTACACCTTC. It is translated as CASSYEGTGGGYTF.

This clone was counted once. This chain connects TRBV5-1 to TRBJ2-2; D is ambiguous. This CDR3 comprises 13 residues. V was pared by 1 base and J by 2 bases, with 3 bases between. Germline V CDR1 and CDR2: SGHRS, YFSETQ. The CDR3 nucleotides are TGCGCCAGCAGCTTGATTAACACCGGGGAGCTGTTTTTT. As protein: CASSLINTGELFF.